Presented here are 17 T cell receptor beta chains from one specimen sequenced in a study of monozygotic twins with inflammatory bowel disease. TCRdb derives one entry per CDR3 protein from the 5' RACE reads, leaving out DNA. Found here are around 210,000 distinct CDR3 sequences; the top ten clones hold roughly 8%. Sequencing was performed on blood. All receptors come from a human donor with ulcerative colitis or Crohn's disease, or a healthy co-twin of an affected twin (not recorded which).

The rearrangement joins TRBV28 to TRBJ1-4; TCRdb picks TRBD1, but there is no DNA to check that call. CDR3 length: 14 residues. Germline assignment: CDR1 MDHEN and CDR2 SYDVKM. The CDR3 protein is CASSQGGKWEKLFF.

The chain joins TRBV28 to TRBJ1-5. Germline V gene data show CDR1 as MDHEN and CDR2 as SYDVKM. The CDR3 consists of 12 residues. The CDR3: CASSPFNQPQHF.

V usage is TRBV5-1 and J usage is TRBJ1-1. Germline V gene data show CDR1 as SGHRS and CDR2 as YFSETQ. The CDR3 is made up of 14 amino acids. CDR3 protein: CASSLAFGFTEAFF.

The CDR3 here is CAGARGNGPYEQYF. The chain links TRBV7-9 to TRBJ2-7; the D call from TCRdb, TRBD1, cannot be confirmed without DNA. CDR1 is SEHNR and CDR2 is FQNEAQ in the germline V gene (reference sequence). The CDR3 runs 14 residues. The full variable domain, completed using reference TRBV7-9 and TRBJ2-7, is DTGVSQNPRHKITKRGQNVTFRCDPISEHNRLYWYRQTLGQGPEFLTYFQNEAQLEKSRLLSDRFSAERPKGSFSTLEIQRTEQGDSAMYLCAGARGNGPYEQYFGPGTRLTVT.

The genes are TRBV12-3 or TRBV12-4 and TRBJ1-6. This CDR3 has 14 residues. The CDR3 reads CASSRAQNSSPLHF.

The chain employs TRBV6-1 and TRBJ2-1; lacking DNA, the TRBD2 call made by TCRdb goes unchecked. CDR3 size: 13 residues. Looked up from germline, CDR1 is MNHNS and CDR2 is SASEGT. The CDR3 here is CASSEWTGNEQFF.

The chain uses TRBV7-3 and TRBJ2-3; TCRdb proposes TRBD1, but this gene call is untestable without DNA. The CDR3 extends over 16 amino acids. Germline CDR1 is SGHTA and CDR2 is FQGTGA. The CDR3 region is CASSSGTVPSTDTQYF.

The chain is built from TRBV7-2 and TRBJ1-5. From germline, CDR1 is SGHTA and CDR2 FQGNSA. This CDR3 is 16 amino acids long. This CDR3 is CASSLASGRVGQPQHF.

The chain's CDR3 is CASSPSQGPASGNTIYF. The chain has TRBV7-9 and TRBJ1-3; TCRdb designates TRBD1, a call that cannot be tested without DNA. Germline assignment: CDR1 SEHNR and CDR2 FQNEAQ (reference sequence). The CDR3 length is 17 residues.

The CDR3 loop is CASSLSWTVYNEQFF. This sequence joins TRBV27 and TRBJ2-1; TCRdb designates TRBD1, a call that cannot be tested without DNA. Germline V CDR1 and CDR2: MNHEY, SMNVEV (reference sequence). This CDR3 has 15 amino acids.

The chain links TRBV28 to TRBJ2-3; TCRdb calls TRBD2, which cannot be checked without DNA. Germline V gives CDR1 MDHEN, CDR2 SYDVKM. The CDR3 loop spans 18 amino acids. The CDR3 sequence: CASRGGTSGNPLTDTQYF.

The V and J genes are TRBV4-2 and TRBJ2-7. Looked up from germline, CDR1 is LGHNA and CDR2 is YNFKEQ. There are 13 residues in the CDR3. The CDR3 sequence is CASSQEDGYEQYF.

The J gene is TRBJ1-6, the V gene TRBV11-2; without DNA, the TCRdb call of TRBD1 cannot be checked. Germline V gene lookup returns CDR1 SGHAT and CDR2 FQNNGV. The CDR3 totals 16 residues. The CDR3 is CASSLSPDRANSPLHF.

The chain joins TRBV20-1 to TRBJ1-1; TCRdb names TRBD1, which stays unverified in the absence of DNA. The CDR3 totals 12 residues. Germline values: CDR1 DFQATT, CDR2 SNEGSKA (reference sequence). CDR3 in amino acids: CSQPGDSTEAFF.

This chain connects TRBV28 to TRBJ2-5. Germline-derived CDR1 and CDR2 are MDHEN and SYDVKM. The CDR3 contains 13 residues. CDR3 loop: CASSLGDYETQYF.

The V gene is TRBV12-3 or TRBV12-4, the J gene TRBJ1-6; the D call from TCRdb, TRBD1, cannot be confirmed without DNA. The CDR3 runs 14 residues. This CDR3 is CASSLGTRESPLHF.

The J gene is TRBJ2-1, the V gene TRBV27; TCRdb designates TRBD1, a call that cannot be tested without DNA. The CDR3 spans 14 residues. Germline V gene sequence: CDR1 MNHEY, CDR2 SMNVEV (reference sequence). CDR3 sequence reads: CASSLTGAGFEQFF.